Below, 18 T cell receptor beta chains from the same sample are listed, as sequenced in a study of blood T cell repertoires in COVID-19. Profiled with immunoSEQ multiplex PCR; TCRdb holds only in-frame clones, not every one. This table holds nearly 250,000 clones, around four fifths found once. Sequences were obtained from peripheral blood. The receptors were sampled from a woman older than 75 with acute or convalescent COVID-19.

This clone showed up just a few times. V and J are TRBV6-5 and TRBJ2-3, with TRBD1 as a possible D gene (5 bases). V lost 2 bases to trimming and J lost 4 bases, with 10 bases between them. The germline CDR1 and CDR2 sequences are MNHEY and SVGAGI. This CDR3 comprises 14 residues. In nucleotides, the CDR3 is TGTGCCAGCAGTTACAGGGGTGGTTCAGATACGCAGTATTTT. Translation gives CASSYRGGSDTQYF.

The CDR3 DNA sequence: TGTGCCAGTAGTATCGGGGATATTAGGGAAAAGACTCAGTACTTC. Its protein product is CASSIGDIREKTQYF. V and J are TRBV19 and TRBJ2-4, with TRBD2 as a possible D gene (5 bases). Germline CDR1 and CDR2: LNHDA and SQIVND (reference sequence). The V end was cut by 3 bases, the J end by 12 bases, with 21 bases between. This CDR3 comprises 15 residues.

This clone was counted only a few times. The gene calls are TRBV5-4 and TRBJ1-2, with 7 nucleotides matching TRBD1. The V and J ends lost 2 bases and 2 bases, in that order; junction bases with no gene match: 6. Germline CDR1 reads SGHNT; CDR2 reads YYREEE (reference sequence). The CDR3 totals 15 residues. In nucleotides, the CDR3 is TGTGCCAGCAGCTTCGCCCGGGACAGCAACTATGGCTACACCTTC. Translated, it gives CASSFARDSNYGYTF.

The chain joins TRBV7-9 to TRBJ2-3; no reliable D call. CDR1 and CDR2 from the germline V gene are SEHNR and FQNEAQ (reference sequence). Trimming shortened V by 4 bases and J by 1 base, and 6 bases separated the two germline ends. This CDR3 region has 13 residues. The CDR3 DNA reads as TGTGCCAGCAGCTCGACTGGCACAGATACGCAGTATTTT. It yields the protein CASSSTGTDTQYF.

This sequence joins TRBV2 and TRBJ1-5; 7 bases align to TRBD1. V lost 7 bases to trimming and J lost 0 bases; unmatched junction nucleotides: 6. This CDR3 spans 15 amino acids. The germline CDR1 and CDR2 sequences are SNHLY and FYNNEI. The CDR3 protein is CASTDQGDSNQPQHF. DNA of the CDR3: TGTGCCAGCACCGATCAGGGGGATAGCAATCAGCCCCAGCATTTT. The full variable domain, in which reference TRBV2 and TRBJ1-5 provide the parts outside the CDR3, is EPEVTQTPSHQVTQMGQEVILRCVPISNHLYFYWYRQILGQKVEFLVSFYNNEISEKSEIFDDQFSVERPDGSNFTLKIRSTKLEDSAMYFCASTDQGDSNQPQHFGDGTRLSIL.

The CDR3 reads CASSPRLAGGGQTQYF. The CDR3 nucleotides read TGTGCCAGCAGCCCCCGCCTAGCGGGGGGAGGGCAGACCCAGTACTTC. This rearrangement joins TRBV3-1 (or the pseudogene TRBV3-2) to TRBJ2-5; TRBD2 matches at 11 bases. The CDR3 totals 16 residues. Germline V lookup: CDR1 LGHDT, CDR2 YNNKEL (reference sequence). Trimming removed 4 bases from V and 6 bases from J; junction bases left unmatched: 10.

The chain has TRBV19 and TRBJ1-1; no firm D call. V lost 4 bases to trimming and J lost 0 bases, with 6 bases between them. The CDR3 sequence is 13 residues long. Germline V CDR1 and CDR2: LNHDA, SQIVND (reference sequence). CDR3: CASSSQMNTEAFF. Written as DNA, the CDR3 is TGTGCCAGTAGTAGTCAGATGAACACTGAAGCTTTCTTT.

The chain joins TRBV11-2 to TRBJ1-2, with TRBD1 as a possible D gene (6 bases). Germline CDR1 and CDR2: SGHAT and FQNNGV. The CDR3 extends over 14 amino acids. V was pared by 3 bases and J by 2 bases, with 10 bases between. The CDR3 nucleotides are TGTGCCAGCAGCTTCGTTCAGGGGAACTATGGCTACACCTTC. This codes for CASSFVQGNYGYTF. Together with reference TRBV11-2 and TRBJ1-2, the CDR3 gives the full variable domain: EAGVAQSPRYKIIEKRQSVAFWCNPISGHATLYWYQQILGQGPKLLIQFQNNGVVDDSQLPKDRFSAERLKGVDSTLKIQPAKLEDSAVYLCASSFVQGNYGYTFGSGTRLTVV.

CDR3 sequence reads: CASSQEPGIRSPLHF. In DNA, the CDR3 is TGTGCCAGCAGCCAAGAGCCAGGGATCCGATCACCCCTCCACTTT. This chain uses TRBV14 with TRBJ1-6; the D gene is possibly TRBD1 (5 bases). Germline V gene data show CDR1 as SGHDN and CDR2 as FVKESK. The CDR3 contains 15 residues. Trimming removed 0 bases at V and 10 bases at J, with 13 bases between. Looking up the rest from reference TRBV14 and TRBJ1-6 gives the full variable domain: EAGVTQFPSHSVIEKGQTVTLRCDPISGHDNLYWYRRVMGKEIKFLLHFVKESKQDESGMPNNRFLAERTGGTYSTLKVQPAELEDSGVYFCASSQEPGIRSPLHFGNGTRLTVT.

The V call is TRBV7-2, the J call TRBJ2-2; D call uncertain. This CDR3 is 14 amino acids long. V lost 5 bases and J lost 1, with 8 bases in between. Germline assignment: CDR1 SGHTA and CDR2 FQGNSA. DNA of the CDR3: TGTGCCAGCAGCCTCGCGTTGAACACCGGGGAGCTGTTTTTT. It yields the protein CASSLALNTGELFF.

This clone was counted a single time. The V call is TRBV3-1 (or the pseudogene TRBV3-2), the J call TRBJ2-2, with TRBD2 identical over 12 bases. This CDR3 is 15 amino acids long. The V segment lost 6 bases and the J segment 6 bases; nucleotides outside the gene matches: 5. Looked up from germline, CDR1 is LGHDT and CDR2 is YNNKEL (reference sequence). The CDR3: CASRAGTSGPGELFF. CDR3 sequence (DNA): TGTGCCAGCAGGGCCGGGACTAGCGGGCCCGGGGAGCTGTTTTTT.

This CDR3 is CASSVGHPLPLHF. CDR3 coding DNA: TGTGCCAGCAGCGTCGGACACCCTCTACCCCTCCACTTT. The chain carries TRBV7-9 and TRBJ1-6; maybe TRBD1 (5 bases). Trimming shortened V by 5 bases and J by 12 bases, and 14 bases separated the two germline ends. The CDR3 totals 13 residues. Germline V CDR1 and CDR2: SEHNR, FQNEAQ (reference sequence). Filled out from reference TRBV7-9 and TRBJ1-6, the complete variable domain reads DTGVSQNPRHKITKRGQNVTFRCDPISEHNRLYWYRQTLGQGPEFLTYFQNEAQLEKSRLLSDRFSAERPKGSFSTLEIQRTEQGDSAMYLCASSVGHPLPLHFGNGTRLTVT.

The genes are TRBV29-1 and TRBJ2-3, with 8 bases identical to TRBD1. The trim removed 1 base at V and 6 bases at J, leaving 6 bases unmatched. Germline lookup yields CDR1 SQVTM and CDR2 ANQGSEA. The length of the CDR3 is 14 residues. The CDR3 loop is CSVEGTGGRDTQYF. CDR3 nucleotides: TGCAGCGTTGAAGGAACAGGGGGAAGGGATACGCAGTATTTT.

The chain carries TRBV7-6 and TRBJ2-1; 7 nucleotides align to TRBD2. This CDR3 region has 17 residues. Germline V gene lookup returns CDR1 SGHVS and CDR2 FNYEAQ. V gave up 5 bases and J gave up 2 bases; unmatched junction bases: 12. CDR3 nucleotide sequence: TGTGCCAGCAGCCCAAACCCGTCTAGCGGTACCTACAATGAGCAGTTCTTC. It is translated as CASSPNPSSGTYNEQFF. Drawing the rest from reference TRBV7-6 and TRBJ2-1, the complete variable domain is GAGVSQSPRYKVTKRGQDVALRCDPISGHVSLYWYRQALGQGPEFLTYFNYEAQQDKSGLPNDRFSAERPEGSISTLTIQRTEQRDSAMYRCASSPNPSSGTYNEQFFGPGTRLTVL.

V is TRBV9 and J is TRBJ1-2; TRBD1 matches 10 bases. Germline V gene lookup returns CDR1 SGDLS and CDR2 YYNGEE. The V and J ends lost 3 bases and 0 bases, in that order; junction bases with no gene match: 8. The CDR3 extends over 17 amino acids. The CDR3 loop reads CASSASTGTGANYGYTF. The DNA of the CDR3 is TGTGCCAGCAGCGCAAGTACCGGGACAGGGGCTAACTATGGCTACACCTTC. The variable domain in full, with the rest retrieved from reference TRBV9 and TRBJ1-2, is DSGVTQTPKHLITATGQRVTLRCSPRSGDLSVYWYQQSLDQGLQFLIQYYNGEERAKGNILERFSAQQFPDLHSELNLSSLELGDSALYFCASSASTGTGANYGYTFGSGTRLTVV.

The chain joins TRBV5-1 to TRBJ1-5; D ambiguous. Germline lookup yields CDR1 SGHRS and CDR2 YFSETQ. The length of the CDR3 is 15 residues. The germline V and J ends were trimmed by 0 bases and 0 bases, with 7 bases remaining between them. The CDR3 nucleotides read TGCGCCAGCAGCTTGGGTCCCTATAGCAATCAGCCCCAGCATTTT. Its translation is CASSLGPYSNQPQHF.

J is TRBJ2-6 and V is TRBV5-4, with D possibly being TRBD2 (7 bases). The CDR3 is 18 amino acids. The V end was cut by 4 bases, the J end by 0 bases, with 17 bases between. Germline V gives CDR1 SGHNT, CDR2 YYREEE (reference sequence). For the CDR3, the DNA is TGTGCCAGCAGCCCTCGGGGGGCCGGGGACTCTGGGGCCAACGTCCTGACTTTC. Protein sequence: CASSPRGAGDSGANVLTF.

The chain recombines TRBV6-5 with TRBJ2-7; 7 bases are shared with TRBD1. The J segment lost 1 base and the V segment lost 4 bases, leaving 7 bases of the junction unmatched. Germline values: CDR1 MNHEY, CDR2 SVGAGI. CDR3 length: 15 residues. This CDR3 reads CASSSLTGNSYEQYF. DNA of the CDR3: TGTGCCAGCAGTTCCCTGACAGGGAATTCCTACGAGCAGTACTTC.